This T cell receptor (beta chain) was captured by sequencing in a study of Graves' ophthalmopathy and Graves' hyperthyroidism. The junction had 6 bases not matched to a gene; V was cut back by 6 bases and J by 10 bases. The CDR3 extends over 12 amino acids. The germline V gene has CDR1 MDHEN and CDR2 SYDVKM. Only one count was recorded for this clonotype. In this cohort, patients with other autoimmune diseases, uncontrolled infections, pregnancy or lactation were excluded. Amplification from RNA transcripts yielded the TCR beta CDR3 regions. HTBI-primed RT-PCR formed the first round, and a multiplex PCR formed the second. Each CDR3 protein is one row after TCRdb ran MiXCR on the multiplex PCR reads. The table includes about 400,000 distinct CDR3 sequences, roughly 20% detected once.

This sequence was found in a woman under 30 with stable Graves' hyperthyroidism. The sequenced sample consisted of peripheral blood. V usage is TRBV28 and J usage is TRBJ1-5; 7 positions agree with TRBD1. As DNA, the CDR3 is TGTGCCAGCAGCCCTACAGGGGACCCCCAGCATTTT. It specifies CASSPTGDPQHF. The full variable domain, with the rest looked up from reference TRBV28 and TRBJ1-5, is DVKVTQSSRYLVKRTGEKVFLECVQDMDHENMFWYRQDPGLGLRLIYFSYDVKMKEKGDIPEGYSVSREKKERFSLILESASTNQTSMYLCASSPTGDPQHFGDGTRLSIL.